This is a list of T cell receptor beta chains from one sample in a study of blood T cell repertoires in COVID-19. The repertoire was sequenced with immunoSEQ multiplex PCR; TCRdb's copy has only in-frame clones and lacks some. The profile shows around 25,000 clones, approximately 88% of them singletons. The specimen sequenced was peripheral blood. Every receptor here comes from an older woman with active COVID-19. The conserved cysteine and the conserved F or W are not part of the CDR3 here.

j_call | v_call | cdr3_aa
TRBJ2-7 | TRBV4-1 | ASSPYSFPEQY
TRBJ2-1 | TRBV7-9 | ASSSRQGIYIEQF
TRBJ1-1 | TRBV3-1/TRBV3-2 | ASSQGWTGQNTEAF
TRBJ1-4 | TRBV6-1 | ASSVNYGTANEKLF
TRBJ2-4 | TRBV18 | ASSTGTGENIQY
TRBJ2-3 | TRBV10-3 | AISKGGLAGAADTQY
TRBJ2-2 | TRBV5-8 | ASSIRRTGTFTGELF
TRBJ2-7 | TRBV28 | ASRAPGHLYEQY
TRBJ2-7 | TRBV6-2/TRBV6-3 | ASSLAPRGIEQY
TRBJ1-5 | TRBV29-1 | SVGTGDQPQH
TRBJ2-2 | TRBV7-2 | ASSLTRTNTGELF
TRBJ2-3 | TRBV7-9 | ASSLGLALAQNTQY
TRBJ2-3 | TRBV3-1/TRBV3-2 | ASSPGIAGYDTQY
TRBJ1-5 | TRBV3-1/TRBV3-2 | ASSHGGGGQPQH
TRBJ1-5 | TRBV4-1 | ASSSTGDSNQPQH
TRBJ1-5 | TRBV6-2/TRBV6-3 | ASSYWTGINQPQH
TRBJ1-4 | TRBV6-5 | ASSSTGPLNEKLF
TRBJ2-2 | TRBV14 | ASSQTVNTGELF
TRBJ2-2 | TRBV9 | ASSVQGGEATGELF
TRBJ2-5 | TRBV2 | ASRADRGLQETQY
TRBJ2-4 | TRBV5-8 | ASGTGQNIQY
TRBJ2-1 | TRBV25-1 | ASSEPTGGSSYNEQF
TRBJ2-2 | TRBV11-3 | ASSFGEAGELF
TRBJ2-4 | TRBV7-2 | ASREEAGVKNIQY
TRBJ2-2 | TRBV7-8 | ASSPTNTGELF
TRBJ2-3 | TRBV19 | ASSISSSTDTQY
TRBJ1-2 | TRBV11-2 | ASSPDEGQGYNYGYT
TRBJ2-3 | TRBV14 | ASSQERLDTQY
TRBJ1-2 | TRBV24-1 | ATATGGRGGYT
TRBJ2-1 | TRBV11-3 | ASSLDSKGKNNEQF
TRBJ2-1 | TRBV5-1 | ASSATGFPDEQF
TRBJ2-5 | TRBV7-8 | ASSRGTPGGETQY
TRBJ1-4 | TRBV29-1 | SASKGRSEKLF
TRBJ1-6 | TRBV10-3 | AIREQGRNNSPLH
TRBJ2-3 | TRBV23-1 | ASSQSTRRLGNTQY
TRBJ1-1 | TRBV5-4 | ASSSTRDRANTEAF
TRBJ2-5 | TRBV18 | ASSPSGKETQY
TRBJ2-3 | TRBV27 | ASSLLSSGGADTQY
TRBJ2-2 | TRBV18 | ASYPGGASTGELF
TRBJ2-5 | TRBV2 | ASGRTSSKETQY
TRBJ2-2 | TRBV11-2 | ASSLGGGQNTGELF
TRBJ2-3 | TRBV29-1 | SVEATGLRGADTQY
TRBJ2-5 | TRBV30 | AWRPWVGVGETQY
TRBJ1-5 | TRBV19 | ASMDRGYQPQH
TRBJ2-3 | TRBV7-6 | ASSLGLAGGRGTADTQY
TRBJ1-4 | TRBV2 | ARGTGRANEKLF
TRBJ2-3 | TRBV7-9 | ASSPPGGGASTDTQY
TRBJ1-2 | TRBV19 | ASRQGANYGYT
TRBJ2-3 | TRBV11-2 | ASSSPLRGADTQY
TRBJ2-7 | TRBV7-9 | ASSLARGAYEQY
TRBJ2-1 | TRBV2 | ASSILAGAHNEQF
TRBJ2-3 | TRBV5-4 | ASSPGLAGGNTQY
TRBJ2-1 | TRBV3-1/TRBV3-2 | ASSQDRNNEQF
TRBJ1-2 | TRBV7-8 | ASSLSRDRAYYGYT